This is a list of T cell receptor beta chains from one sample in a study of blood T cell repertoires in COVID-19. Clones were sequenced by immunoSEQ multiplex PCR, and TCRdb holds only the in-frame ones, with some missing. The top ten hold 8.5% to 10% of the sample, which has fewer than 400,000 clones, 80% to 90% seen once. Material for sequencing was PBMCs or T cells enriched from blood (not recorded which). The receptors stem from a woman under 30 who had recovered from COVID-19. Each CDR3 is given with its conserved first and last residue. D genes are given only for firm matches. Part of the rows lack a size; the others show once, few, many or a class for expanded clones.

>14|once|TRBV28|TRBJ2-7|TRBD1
CASSQPGTGNEQYF
TGTGCCAGCAGTCAGCCCGGGACAGGGAACGAGCAGTACTTC
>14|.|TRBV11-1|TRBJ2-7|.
CASRMTGPSYEQYF
TGTGCCAGTAGAATGACAGGACCCTCCTACGAGCAGTACTTC
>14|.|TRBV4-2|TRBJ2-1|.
CASSQIRFSDEQFF
TGTGCCAGCAGCCAGATTAGATTTTCCGATGAGCAGTTCTTC
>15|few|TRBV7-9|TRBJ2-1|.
CASSLRDSFKNEQFF
TGTGCCAGCAGCTTAAGGGACTCCTTCAAGAATGAGCAGTTCTTC
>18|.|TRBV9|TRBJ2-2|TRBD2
CASSVRPSGGPGTGELFF
TGTGCCAGCAGCGTAAGGCCTAGCGGGGGGCCGGGGACCGGGGAGCTGTTTTTT
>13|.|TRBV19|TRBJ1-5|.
CASSIKGVQPQHF
TGTGCCAGTAGTATAAAAGGGGTTCAGCCCCAGCATTTT
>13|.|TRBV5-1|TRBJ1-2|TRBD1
CASRQGVYYGYTF
TGCGCCAGCCGACAGGGGGTGTACTATGGCTACACCTTC
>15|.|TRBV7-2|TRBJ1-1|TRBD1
CASSSTQTGLTEAFF
TGTGCCAGCAGCTCCACACAGACAGGGCTCACTGAAGCTTTCTTT
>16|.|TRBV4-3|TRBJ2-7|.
CASSQGWRTAPYEQYF
TGCGCCAGCAGCCAAGGATGGCGGACTGCCCCCTACGAGCAGTACTTC
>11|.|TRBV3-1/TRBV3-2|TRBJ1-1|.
CASSLYAEAFF
TGTGCCAGCAGCCTCTACGCTGAGGCTTTCTTT
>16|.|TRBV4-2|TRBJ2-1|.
CASSHSGHFDYNEQFF
TGTGCCAGCAGCCACTCGGGACATTTCGACTACAATGAGCAGTTCTTC
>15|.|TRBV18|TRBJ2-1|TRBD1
CASSIQGSSYNEQFF
TGTGCCAGCTCCATACAGGGGAGCTCCTACAATGAGCAGTTCTTC
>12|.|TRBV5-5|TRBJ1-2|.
CASSLTDYGYTF
TGTGCCAGCAGCTTGACTGACTATGGCTACACCTTC
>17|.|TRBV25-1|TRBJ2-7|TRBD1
CASSAANRGQGRYEQYF
TGTGCCAGCAGTGCCGCCAATAGGGGACAGGGACGCTACGAGCAGTACTTC
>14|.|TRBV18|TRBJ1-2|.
CASSPSAAGDGYTF
TGTGCCAGCTCACCTTCGGCAGCAGGGGATGGCTACACCTTC
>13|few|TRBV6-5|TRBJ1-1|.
CASRGREGTEAFF
TGTGCCAGCAGGGGGAGAGAAGGCACTGAAGCTTTCTTT
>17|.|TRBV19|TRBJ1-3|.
CASSTYRDMRAGNTIYF
TGTGCCAGTAGTACTTACAGGGATATGAGGGCTGGAAACACCATATATTTT
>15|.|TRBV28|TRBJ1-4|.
CASSSPGRNNEKLFF
TGTGCCAGCAGTTCCCCAGGGCGAAACAACGAAAAACTGTTTTTT
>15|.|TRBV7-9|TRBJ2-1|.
CASSLGTATYNEQFF
TGTGCCAGCAGCTTAGGGACAGCAACCTACAATGAGCAGTTCTTC
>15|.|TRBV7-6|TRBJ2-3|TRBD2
CASSFIAGHTDTQYF
TGTGCCAGCAGCTTTATAGCGGGACACACAGATACGCAGTATTTT
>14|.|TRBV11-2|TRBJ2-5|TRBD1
CASSSSTGAETQYF
TGTGCCAGCAGCTCCTCGACAGGGGCAGAGACCCAGTACTTC
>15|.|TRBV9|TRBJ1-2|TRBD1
CASSPGQGSNYGYTF
TGTGCCAGCAGCCCTGGACAGGGCTCGAACTATGGCTACACCTTC
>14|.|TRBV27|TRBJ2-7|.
CASSSAGLRGEQYF
TGTGCCAGTAGCTCCGCGGGACTGAGGGGCGAGCAGTACTTC
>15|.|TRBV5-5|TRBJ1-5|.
CASSLEQIRYQPQHF
TGTGCCAGCAGCTTGGAACAGATTCGGTATCAGCCCCAGCATTTT
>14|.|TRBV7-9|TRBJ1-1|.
CASSPRQASTEAFF
TGTGCCAGCAGCCCTCGACAGGCCAGCACTGAAGCTTTCTTT
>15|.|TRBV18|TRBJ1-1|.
CASSPLQGLSTEAFF
TGTGCCAGCTCACCACTACAGGGTTTAAGCACTGAAGCTTTCTTT
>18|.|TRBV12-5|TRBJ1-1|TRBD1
CASGPPGTGDTRNTEAFF
TGTGCTAGTGGTCCGCCAGGGACAGGGGATACTAGGAACACTGAAGCTTTCTTT
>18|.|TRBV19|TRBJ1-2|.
CASSIDLVAGNRNYGYTF
TGTGCCAGTAGTATAGACCTCGTGGCGGGGAACCGAAACTATGGCTACACCTTC
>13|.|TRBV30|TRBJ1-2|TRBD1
CAWSFQGADGYTF
TGTGCCTGGAGTTTTCAGGGGGCAGATGGCTACACCTTC
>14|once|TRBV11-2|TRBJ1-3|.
CASSPPLSGNTIYF
TGTGCCAGCAGCCCCCCCCTGTCTGGAAACACCATATATTTT
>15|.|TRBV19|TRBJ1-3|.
CASSEQSGSGNTIYF
TGTGCCAGTAGTGAACAGAGCGGCTCTGGAAACACCATATATTTT
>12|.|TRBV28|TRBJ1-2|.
CASMGANYGYTF
TGTGCCAGCATGGGAGCTAACTATGGCTACACCTTC
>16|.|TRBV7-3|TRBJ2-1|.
CASGNPVVGTHNEQFF
TGTGCCAGCGGAAACCCCGTTGTCGGGACACACAATGAGCAGTTCTTC
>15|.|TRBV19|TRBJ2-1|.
CASSPPGATGNEQFF
TGTGCCAGTAGTCCCCCTGGGGCCACAGGGAATGAGCAGTTCTTC
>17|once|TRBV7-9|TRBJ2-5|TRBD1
CASSLGTAQGRWETQYF
TGTGCCAGCAGCTTAGGTACCGCACAGGGGCGATGGGAGACCCAGTACTTC
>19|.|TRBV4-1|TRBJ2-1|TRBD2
CASSQELGLAGEPYNEQFF
TGCGCCAGCAGCCAAGAATTAGGACTAGCGGGGGAGCCCTACAATGAGCAGTTCTTC
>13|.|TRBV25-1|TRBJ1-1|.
CASSATGQSEAFF
TGTGCCAGCAGTGCTACAGGACAGTCTGAAGCTTTCTTT
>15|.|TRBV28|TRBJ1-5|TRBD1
CASSLDRGRTQPQHF
TGTGCCAGCAGCTTGGACAGGGGGCGAACTCAGCCCCAGCATTTT
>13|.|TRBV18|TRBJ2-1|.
CASSPHPRYEQFF
TGTGCCAGCTCACCCCACCCGCGTTATGAGCAGTTCTTC
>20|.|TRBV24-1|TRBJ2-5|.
CATSDFGHQPWQAYQETQYF
TGTGCCACCAGTGATTTCGGTCACCAGCCCTGGCAGGCGTACCAAGAGACCCAGTACTTC
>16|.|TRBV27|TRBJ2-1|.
CASTGSWGGAINEQFF
TGTGCCAGCACGGGATCCTGGGGGGGCGCCATCAATGAGCAGTTCTTC
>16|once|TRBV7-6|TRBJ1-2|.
CASSRGSGVANYGYTF
TGTGCCAGCAGCAGGGGGTCAGGGGTAGCCAACTATGGCTACACCTTC
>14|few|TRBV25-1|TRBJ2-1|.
CASSEHGDYNEQFF
TGTGCCAGCAGTGAACACGGAGACTACAATGAGCAGTTCTTC
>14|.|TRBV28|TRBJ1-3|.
CASSLGQRTNTIYF
TGTGCCAGCAGTTTAGGACAGCGGACAAACACCATATATTTT
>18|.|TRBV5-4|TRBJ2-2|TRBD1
CASSVAGTGGVGTGELFF
TGTGCCAGCAGCGTGGCCGGGACAGGGGGCGTTGGCACCGGGGAGCTGTTTTTT
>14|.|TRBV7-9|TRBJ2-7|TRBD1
CASSSGQGPWEQYF
TGTGCCAGCAGCTCCGGACAGGGACCATGGGAGCAGTACTTC
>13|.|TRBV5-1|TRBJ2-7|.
CASSSRVTSEQYF
TGCGCCAGCAGCTCCAGGGTGACATCCGAGCAGTACTTC
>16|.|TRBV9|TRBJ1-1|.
CASSHGSEELGTEAFF
TGTGCCAGCAGCCACGGCTCGGAGGAGCTGGGCACTGAAGCTTTCTTT
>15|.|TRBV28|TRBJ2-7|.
CASSFPGTPNYEQYF
TGTGCCAGCAGTTTCCCCGGGACTCCCAACTACGAGCAGTACTTC
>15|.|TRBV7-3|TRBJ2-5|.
CASSPGGGPGETQYF
TGTGCCAGCAGTCCTGGAGGAGGGCCGGGGGAGACCCAGTACTTC
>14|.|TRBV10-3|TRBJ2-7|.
CAISGLAVPYEQYF
TGTGCCATCAGTGGTTTGGCAGTTCCCTACGAGCAGTACTTC
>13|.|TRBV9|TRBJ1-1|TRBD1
CASSVGTGGEAFF
TGTGCCAGCAGCGTAGGGACAGGGGGCGAAGCTTTCTTT
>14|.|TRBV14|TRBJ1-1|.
CASSQQVGLTEAFF
TGTGCCAGCAGCCAGCAGGTGGGTTTAACTGAAGCTTTCTTT
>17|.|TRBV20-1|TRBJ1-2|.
CSASSAVSSGKGDGYTF
TGCAGTGCTAGTTCGGCAGTATCTTCAGGTAAAGGTGATGGCTACACCTTC
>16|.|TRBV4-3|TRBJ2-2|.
CASSLYRFGGTGELFF
TGCGCCAGCAGCCTTTACAGGTTCGGTGGGACCGGGGAGCTGTTTTTT
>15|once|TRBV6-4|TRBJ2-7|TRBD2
CASSGGLARLYEQYF
TGTGCCAGCAGTGGGGGACTAGCAAGATTATACGAGCAGTACTTC
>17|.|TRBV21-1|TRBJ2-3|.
CASSKVCGQGKTDTQYF
TGTGCCAGCAGCAAAGTTTGCGGACAGGGTAAAACAGATACGCAGTATTTT
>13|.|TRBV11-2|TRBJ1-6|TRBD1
CASSLHRGPPLHF
TGTGCCAGCAGCTTACACAGGGGGCCACCCCTCCACTTT
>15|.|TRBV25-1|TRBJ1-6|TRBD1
CASSEYRGRNSPLHF
TGTGCCAGCAGTGAATACAGGGGGCGTAATTCACCCCTCCACTTT